This is a list of T cell receptor beta chains from one sample in a study of graft-versus-host responses after intestinal transplantation. These receptors' antigens are unknown. The repertoire was sequenced with immunoSEQ multiplex PCR; TCRdb's copy has only in-frame clones and lacks some. Found here are 130,000 or so clones, more than 90% of them singletons; the top ten hold around 0.15%. The source material was unstimulated CD4+ T cells sorted from spleen or lymph node cells, sampled before intestinal transplant. Every receptor here comes from a human donor who received an intestinal transplant. Each CDR3 is given with its conserved first and last residue. The D gene is left open where the match is weak. The listing skips clone size in some rows; elsewhere it reads once, few, many or a size class.

>NA|NA|TRBJ2-5|TRBV5-1
CASSLNGGTYQETQYF
TGCGCCAGCAGCTTGAATGGGGGTACCTACCAAGAGACCCAGTACTTC
>NA|NA|TRBJ2-2|TRBV4-1
CASSWVKNTGELFF
TGCGCCAGCAGCTGGGTTAAGAACACCGGGGAGCTGTTTTTT
>NA|NA|TRBJ1-4|TRBV5-1
CASSFGGVGEKLFF
TGCGCCAGCAGCTTTGGGGGAGTTGGTGAAAAACTGTTTTTT
>medium-sized|NA|TRBJ1-4|TRBV5-1
CASSSHGTNEKLFF
TGCGCCAGCAGCTCACACGGGACTAATGAAAAACTGTTTTTT
>NA|NA|TRBJ2-1|TRBV7-2
CASSLYDQRTYNEQFF
TGTGCCAGCAGCTTATATGACCAGCGGACCTACAATGAGCAGTTCTTC
>NA|TRBD1|TRBJ2-7|TRBV27
CASSALSTGAYEQYF
TGTGCCAGCAGCGCCCTGTCAACAGGGGCCTACGAGCAGTACTTC
>NA|TRBD1|TRBJ1-2|TRBV2
CASSDRGPLYGYTF
TGTGCCAGCAGTGACAGGGGGCCCCTCTATGGCTACACCTTC
>NA|TRBD1|TRBJ1-2|TRBV5-5
CASSPIRTGVGYTF
TGTGCCAGCAGCCCAATCAGGACAGGGGTTGGCTACACCTTC
>once|NA|TRBJ2-3|TRBV2
CASSDVEISTDTQYF
TGTGCCAGCAGTGATGTAGAAATCAGCACAGATACGCAGTATTTT
>NA|NA|TRBJ2-7|TRBV6-1
CASSEAHRELYEQYF
TGTGCCAGCAGTGAAGCGCACAGGGAACTCTACGAGCAGTACTTC
>NA|TRBD1|TRBJ1-4|TRBV6-1
CASSGAGGVEKLFF
TGTGCCAGCAGTGGGGCAGGGGGCGTGGAAAAACTGTTTTTT
>NA|NA|TRBJ2-4|TRBV5-4
CASSSTIGGPKNIQYF
TGTGCCAGCAGCTCAACGATTGGGGGTCCCAAAAACATTCAGTACTTC
>NA|NA|TRBJ1-2|TRBV6-1
CASGGARYGYTF
TGTGCCAGCGGTGGGGCCCGATATGGCTACACCTTC
>NA|NA|TRBJ2-2|TRBV10-3
CAINRGSGELFF
TGTGCCATCAACCGAGGCTCCGGGGAGCTGTTTTTT
>NA|NA|TRBJ2-1|TRBV2
CASSGVASYNEQFF
TGTGCCAGCAGTGGCGTGGCCTCCTACAATGAGCAGTTCTTC
>NA|TRBD2|TRBJ2-7|TRBV7-8
CASRRSGGDAYEQYF
TGTGCCAGCAGACGTAGCGGGGGGGACGCCTACGAGCAGTACTTC
>NA|TRBD2|TRBJ2-3|TRBV6-6
CASRPSGAPPNTQYF
TGTGCCAGCAGACCTAGCGGGGCCCCCCCCAATACGCAGTATTTT
>NA|NA|TRBJ2-3|TRBV5-1
CASSLVGADTQYF
TGCGCCAGCAGCTTGGTGGGGGCGGATACGCAGTATTTT
>NA|NA|TRBJ2-3|TRBV1
CTILISGGLDTQYF
TGCACCATACTGATTAGCGGGGGGTTAGATACGCAGTATTTT
>NA|TRBD2|TRBJ2-3|TRBV11-2
CASSLNRAGGPDTQYF
TGTGCCAGCAGCCTAAATAGAGCGGGGGGGCCAGATACGCAGTATTTT
>NA|NA|TRBJ2-7|TRBV5-4
CASSSGQREQYF
TGTGCCAGCAGCTCTGGACAGAGGGAGCAGTACTTC
>NA|TRBD1|TRBJ1-1|TRBV6-6
CASGNRGQGVTEAFF
TGTGCCAGCGGAAACCGGGGACAGGGGGTCACTGAAGCTTTCTTT
>NA|TRBD2|TRBJ2-3|TRBV10-3
CAIMGLAGGDTQYF
TGTGCCATCATGGGCCTAGCGGGGGGCGATACGCAGTATTTT
>NA|TRBD2|TRBJ2-7|TRBV11-2
CASSTGGYEQYF
TGTGCCAGCAGCACCGGGGGGTACGAGCAGTACTTC
>NA|TRBD1|TRBJ1-5|TRBV5-5
CASSLGWDRGLWGNQPQHF
TGTGCCAGCAGCTTGGGTTGGGACAGGGGGCTTTGGGGTAATCAGCCCCAGCATTTT
>NA|NA|TRBJ1-4|TRBV19
CASSIQAANEKLFF
TGTGCCAGTAGTATTCAGGCAGCAAATGAAAAACTGTTTTTT
>once|NA|TRBJ1-3|TRBV6-1
CASSESSTGVSGNTIYF
TGTGCCAGCAGTGAATCTTCCACAGGCGTCTCTGGAAACACCATATATTTT